This record covers a single T cell receptor beta chain. It lacks a known antigen. It has no much larger one-base neighbor in the sample; base qualities were not kept. CDR1 and CDR2 were assigned from the germline V gene as SGHRS and YFSETQ. The CDR3 goes from the cysteine to the phenylalanine over 13 residues. Left in the record is the CDR3 DNA by itself, 39 bases read in frame from the first base. The germline ends are 13 bases apart after V is trimmed by 4 bases and J by 6 bases. The sample belongs to a study of regulatory T cells in long-lasting Graves disease (dated by TCRdb to the early 2020s). In the study overall: Patients with newly diagnosed Graves' disease had been on antithyroid drugs for under 3 months. Peripheral blood TCR sequencing and RNA sequencing compared persistent Graves' disease patients with newly diagnosed Graves' disease patients. The study took place in China and was registered as a clinical trial. A total of around 35 samples were covered by TCR sequencing, comprising approximately 13 persistent and around 20 newly diagnosed Graves' disease patients.

What the time point label conveys for this sample: newly diagnosed GD, antithyroid drugs for less than 3 months. RNA was extracted from PBMCs in TRIzol for both TCR sequencing and RNA sequencing. The diagnosis of Graves' disease was made according to American Thyroid Association guidelines. Recruitment of patients was carried out at an endocrinology department in Xi'an, China. Each patient gave approximately 10 milliliters of peripheral blood, collected in an EDTA anticoagulant tube. Ficoll Paque Plus density gradient separation was used to isolate PBMCs, and no additional T cell sorting was done. An Agilent 2100 Bioanalyzer and agarose gel were used to check RNA quality, while a NanoDrop 2000 measured RNA concentration. Overall results and qualifications from the work: Compared with newly diagnosed patients, persistent Graves' disease patients had lower TCR Shannon entropy and fewer highly expanded clones, which suggests clonal expansion. Because the primary lesion, thyroid tissue, could not be accessed, the study looked at peripheral blood alone. Persistent patients shared more public clonotypes among themselves (around 2,700) than newly diagnosed patients did (roughly 910). Sequencing and analysis were limited to the TCR beta chain. Persistent disease showed preferential use of TRBV28, TRBJ1-2 and TRBJ2-5, whereas newly diagnosed disease favored TRBV20-1 and TRBJ2-1. The small sample size was acknowledged by the authors as a limitation that may reduce accuracy.

The library was produced with multiplex PCR. Instrument on record: Illumina HiSeq 4000. iRepertoire HTBI primers and Arm-PCR amplification of CDR3 regions were used to construct TCR beta libraries. Gel purification was performed on PCR products prior to sequencing. The published analysis was carried out like this. A total of roughly 67 TRBV and some 15 TRBJ segments were identified across samples and were used for gene usage analysis of CDR3 amino acid clonotypes. COPE and FqMerger were used to merge filtered high-quality paired reads into contigs. BLAST was used to align contigs to IMGT TRBV, TRBD and TRBJ reference genes, and CDR3 was defined according to IMGT. Any clonotype with a frequency above 0.1% was classified as a highly expanded clone. Shannon entropy was used to measure repertoire diversity, and the Gini coefficient was used to measure V-J evenness. A clonotype was considered public if more than one individual shared it. The public reads were reanalyzed by TCRdb: fastp trimming at Q25, MiXCR alignment, in-frame beta chains only. Each record represents a unique CDR3 protein, reported with the most common genes and DNA among its rows. V and J calls and clone size were set by TCRdb, not the authors. This sample gives 400,000 to 650,000 distinct CDR3 sequences in total; 15% to 20% of them show up just once. The ten largest clones capture around 25% of the sample.

These sequences were also reported in another study, on T cells in Graves' hyperthyroidism and ophthalmopathy. The second source states: Stable Graves' hyperthyroidism was defined as no progression to ophthalmopathy during 18 months of follow-up. The hyperthyroidism patients were between 18 and 65 years old and newly diagnosed, with a disease duration of less than 2 months. Exclusion was applied to patients with uncontrolled infections, other autoimmune diseases, pregnancy or lactation. Diagnoses were established on the basis of clinical symptoms, serum thyroxine and TRAb, thyroid ultrasound, and orbital computed tomography. For the first round of RT-PCR on the TCR CDR3, the HTBI primer set was used together with the Qiagen OneStep RT-PCR kit. Most expanded thyroid clonotypes (frequency above 0.001) were also detected in blood, suggesting blood repertoires may reflect thyroid immune responses. A model built on a 13 V-J signature distinguished ophthalmopathy from stable hyperthyroidism, reaching around 88% sensitivity and 81.08% specificity in cross-validation and 80%/75% in testing. In validation, the model predicted progression to ophthalmopathy a median of around 6.5 months before onset, with around 70% sensitivity and almost 75% specificity. A discovery cohort of about 100 patients, 43 with Graves' ophthalmopathy and under 60 with stable Graves' hyperthyroidism, was used to find distinguishing TCR V-J signatures. Prospective prediction of ophthalmopathy was tested in an independent validation cohort of approximately 19 hyperthyroidism patients and 17 patients who later progressed to ophthalmopathy. The 85 to 100 discovery patients were randomly split 7:3 into training and test sets. The study also compared thyroid tissue and blood T-cell repertoires from about six Graves' hyperthyroidism patients. Once sampling was done, hyperthyroidism patients were given methimazole at a starting dose of 30 mg daily, whereas ophthalmopathy patients were given high-dose intravenous methylprednisolone. Libraries were constructed in a second round of multiplex PCR, after which size selection and purification were carried out. The libraries were sequenced on an Illumina HiSeq2000 using paired-end 100 bp reads. SOAPnuke was used to process the raw data, with reads discarded if the reads contained adapters or uncalled bases, had a mean Phred below 15, or lacked an exact constant-primer or identifier match. High-quality paired reads were merged with COPE v1.2.5, and unique nucleotide sequences were defined as clonotypes. MiTCR v1.1 was used to align clonotypes to the IMGT TRBV, TRBD and TRBJ reference segments. Analysis was restricted to V-J combinations with a frequency above 0.0001, which covered roughly 99% of repertoires. A TCS score was defined as the ratio of F50 (clonal expansion) to E x V (chaos), with BLOSUM62-based TCRdist applied between CDR3 peptides within each V-J. Welch's t-statistics and random forest reduced 514 V-J features to 10 to 15, which were used in a naive Bayes classifier (R e1071). No statistical method was used to fix the sample size in advance, and group allocation was not hidden from the investigators. According to the paper, TCR Vbeta CDR3 sequencing was carried out on 135 peripheral blood samples, which came from 40 to 45 ophthalmopathy, roughly 75 hyperthyroidism and approximately 17 progressor patients.

The sequenced sample was peripheral blood mononuclear cells (PBMCs), obtained at new diagnosis, from a patient treated with antithyroid drugs. The V and J genes are TRBV5-1 and TRBJ1-1; 6 matching bases give a weak D call of TRBD1. This receptor was obtained from a middle-aged woman with Graves disease. Donor details come from another sample of the same person, matched by shared clones. CDR3 reads: CASSPGAWAEAFF. The sequenced DNA is TGCGCCAGCAGCCCGGGGGCCTGGGCTGAAGCTTTCTTT.